This T cell receptor (beta chain) was recovered during a study of high-grade serous ovarian cancer treatment subgroups. Study-level background: Each sample yielded on average 7,494 unique TCR beta rearrangements from more than 13,000 reads. Study-level findings and limits: Spatial context was lost because tumors were sequenced in bulk. Higher neoantigen levels went with greater TCR clonal relatedness.

On this clone: Its antigen is not identified.

Using immunoSEQ multiplex PCR, the repertoire was profiled, and TCRdb retains in-frame clones only, with some absent. The sample holds a few thousand clones, roughly four fifths seen once. Tumor samples were obtained before definitive surgery or chemotherapy. The sequenced sample was tumor tissue. The clonotype comes from a human donor with high-grade serous ovarian cancer.

The CDR3 region is CASSEDTGELFF. The CDR3 DNA reads as TGTGCCAGCAGTGAGGACACCGGGGAGCTGTTTTTT. The chain links TRBV2 to TRBJ2-2; the D is unclear. CDR3 size: 12 residues. Germline V gene lookup returns CDR1 SNHLY and CDR2 FYNNEI. Trimming removed 3 bases at V and 3 bases at J, with 2 bases between.